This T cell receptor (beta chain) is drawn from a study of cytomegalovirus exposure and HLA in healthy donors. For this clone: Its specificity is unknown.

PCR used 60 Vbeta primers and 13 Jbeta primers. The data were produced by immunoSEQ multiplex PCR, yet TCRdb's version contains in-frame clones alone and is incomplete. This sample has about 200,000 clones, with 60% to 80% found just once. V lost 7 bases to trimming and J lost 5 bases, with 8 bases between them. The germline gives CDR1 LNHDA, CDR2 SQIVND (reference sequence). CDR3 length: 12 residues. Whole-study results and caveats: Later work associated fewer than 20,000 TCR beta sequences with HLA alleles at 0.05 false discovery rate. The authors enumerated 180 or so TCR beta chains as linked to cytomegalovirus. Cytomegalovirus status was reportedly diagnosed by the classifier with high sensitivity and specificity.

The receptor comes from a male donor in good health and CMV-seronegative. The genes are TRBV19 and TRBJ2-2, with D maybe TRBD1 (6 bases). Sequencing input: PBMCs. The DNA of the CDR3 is TGTGCCAGTAACAGGGATACCGGGGAGCTGTTTTTT. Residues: CASNRDTGELFF.